Shown below are 3 T cell receptor beta chains from a single sample sequenced in a study of blood T cell repertoires in COVID-19. Measured with immunoSEQ multiplex PCR; TCRdb has only the in-frame clones, and not every one. The table records 200,000 to 250,000 clones, 82% of them present only once. The specimen sequenced was peripheral blood. These receptors originate from a woman of 80 years or more with COVID-19, enrolled during active disease.

The chain joins TRBV19 to TRBJ1-5; 8 bases fit TRBD1. CDR3 size: 12 residues. Germline V gives CDR1 LNHDA, CDR2 SQIVND (reference sequence). Trimming took 10 bases from V and 4 from J; bases not matched to a gene: 3. This CDR3 is CATRQGNQPQHF. CDR3 coding DNA: TGTGCCACCCGACAGGGGAATCAGCCCCAGCATTTT.

V and J are TRBV27 and TRBJ2-1; TRBD1 agrees at 9 bases. From germline, CDR1 is MNHEY and CDR2 SMNVEV (reference sequence). This CDR3 is built from 17 residues. The ends lost 3 bases at V and 9 bases at J; junction bases unmatched: 15. In DNA form, the CDR3 reads TGTGCCAGCAGTTTCAACAGGGGGCCTGGCGGGATAGGTGAGCAGTTCTTC. It specifies CASSFNRGPGGIGEQFF.

The V call is TRBV5-1, the J call TRBJ2-7; perhaps TRBD2 as D (6 bases). Germline assignment: CDR1 SGHRS and CDR2 YFSETQ. V lost 3 bases and J lost 3, with 10 bases in between. The CDR3 covers 13 residues. For the CDR3, the DNA is TGCGCCAGCAGCTCCGACGGGAGCTACGAGCAGTACTTC. It yields the protein CASSSDGSYEQYF.